The clone carrying this T cell receptor (beta chain) appeared a single time. Its antigen is not identified. This sample stems from a study of T cells in localized non-small cell lung cancer. Using immunoSEQ multiplex PCR, the repertoire was profiled, and TCRdb retains in-frame clones only, with some absent. The profile covers roughly 30,000 clones, with roughly nine tenths appearing a single time and just under 3% taken by the ten largest. Study-level results: Elevated blood T cell density was associated with longer overall survival.

The V and J ends lost 6 bases and 0 bases respectively, with 8 bases between them. CDR1 is SGHTA, CDR2 FQGNSA, per germline. The length of the CDR3 is 14 residues. The sample was peripheral blood, taken before any cancer treatment. This TCR was sampled from a female donor older than 55 with stage I lung adenocarcinoma. The chain uses TRBV7-2 and TRBJ2-2; D perhaps matches TRBD2 (5 bases). This CDR3 is CASRLDSNTGELFF. CDR3 bases: TGTGCCAGCAGACTAGACTCGAACACCGGGGAGCTGTTTTTT.